The 2 T cell receptor beta chains reported below all come from one sample, sequenced in a study of cytomegalovirus exposure and HLA in healthy donors. The protocol was immunoSEQ multiplex PCR, while the TCRdb copy is restricted to in-frame clones and leaves out a portion. This sample carries around 58,000 clones, around 89% of them seen once, and the ten largest clones take 1.7%. Material: PBMCs. The receptors originated from a woman between 18 and 30 years old in good health and CMV-seronegative.

This chain joins TRBV27 and TRBJ2-3; 12 bases map to TRBD2. The CDR3 runs 15 residues. Losses at the gene ends were 5 bases for V and 4 bases for J; bases not matched to a gene: 4. The germline gives CDR1 MNHEY, CDR2 SMNVEV (reference sequence). As DNA, the CDR3 is TGTGCCAGCAGTCCAACTAGCGGGGGGCCAGATACGCAGTATTTT. As protein: CASSPTSGGPDTQYF.

V and J are TRBV6-5 and TRBJ1-2; the match to TRBD1 covers 7 bases. Germline values: CDR1 MNHEY, CDR2 SVGAGI. The CDR3 covers 14 residues. Losses at the gene ends were 5 bases for V and 8 bases for J; bases not matched to a gene: 11. The DNA for the CDR3 is TGTGCCAGCAGTAACGCGGCCACAGGGGTAGGCTACACCTTC. Amino acids: CASSNAATGVGYTF.